This section outlines one T cell receptor (beta chain) sequence together with its context. This clonotype was counted many times. No antigen is known for it. No base-level quality is on record; no much larger clone is a single base apart. TCRdb records Illumina HiSeq 1500 as the sequencer. The public reads were reprocessed in TCRdb via fastp at Q25 and MiXCR, keeping in-frame beta chains. Rows merge per CDR3 protein into single entries with the most common DNA and genes. Here the sample has about 310,000 distinct CDR3 sequences; roughly a sixth occur a single time. The ten most abundant clones make up around 13% of the sample. The germline V gene specifies SGHVT as CDR1 and SQSDAQ as CDR2. V loses 4 bases at its end and J loses 7 bases; junction bases beyond the gene matches: 8. There are 15 amino acids in the CDR3, from cysteine to phenylalanine inclusive. This entry keeps only the CDR3 DNA: 45 bases, framed from base 1.

This specimen belongs to a study of T cell repertoires in cytomegalovirus infection (dated by TCRdb to between 2017 and 2020). Turning to the overall study: Donor HLA type was relevant to the analysis, because carriage of CMV infection together with the matching HLA type was indicated by public TCR beta signatures. General study outcomes and caveats: The ex vivo response was dominated by HLA-C-restricted CMV-specific TCR beta clonotypes, which also provided the single most frequent clonotype in two of eight donors. Cumulative frequency of public TCR beta family members discriminated carriers of CMV infection plus the relevant HLA type in this cohort and an independent 352-donor cohort.

Specimen: PBMCs. The chain is made from TRBV7-4 and TRBJ1-5, and 9 bases in between align with TRBD1. This clonotype was sampled from a human donor in good health (CMV status not recorded). Some clones in this sample may be carry-over from other donors' samples. Here is the DNA: TGTGCCAGCAGCTCCGGGACAGGGAGGGGGCAGCCCCAGCATTTT. It is translated as CASSSGTGRGQPQHF.